This T cell receptor (beta chain) stems from a study of T cell repertoires in cytomegalovirus infection. Study at large: Public signatures in TCR beta pointed to CMV infection and matching HLA type. General study results and limits: HLA-C-restricted TCR beta clonotypes specific for CMV led the ex vivo response. Cumulated frequencies of public TCR beta families served to identify carriers of CMV plus the relevant HLA.

Each CDR3 protein is one row after TCRdb ran MiXCR on the reads. The top ten clones hold 2.5% to 3% of a sample with 740,000 or so distinct CDR3 sequences, 35% to 40% of them seen once. On this clonotype itself: The antigen is unknown. One end of the junction does not line up with germline, which may come from a read error.

The clonotype was recovered from a human donor in good health (CMV status not recorded). Some clones in this sample may be carry-over from other donors' samples. Sequencing input: PBMCs.

Here the CDR3 reads CASSTGRQNNLPLHF. The CDR3 coding sequence is TGTGCCAGTAGTACCGGGAGGCAGAATAATTTACCCCTCCACTTT. The genes are TRBV19 and TRBJ1-6; D gene unclear. CDR3 length equals 15 residues. In germline, CDR1 is LNHDA, CDR2 SQIVND (reference sequence).